The T cell receptor beta chain under discussion was sequenced for a study of T cell changes during pregnancy in multiple sclerosis. Germline CDR1 is SNHLY and CDR2 is FYNNEI. The CDR3 is made up of 17 amino acids. Unmatched junction bases numbered 11, after V lost 6 bases and J lost 3 bases. Data came from immunoSEQ multiplex PCR; TCRdb stores just in-frame clones and leaves some out. The table lists approximately 100,000 clones, roughly 92% of them singletons. The source is a female donor with multiple sclerosis, enrolled in a pregnancy study. Sequencing used peripheral blood, obtained after pregnancy. The V call is TRBV2, the J call TRBJ1-4; 9 bases are a match to TRBD1. The CDR3 sequence: CASRPGTGRLANEKLFF. CDR3 in DNA: TGTGCCAGCAGACCCGGGACAGGGAGGTTGGCTAATGAAAAACTGTTTTTT.